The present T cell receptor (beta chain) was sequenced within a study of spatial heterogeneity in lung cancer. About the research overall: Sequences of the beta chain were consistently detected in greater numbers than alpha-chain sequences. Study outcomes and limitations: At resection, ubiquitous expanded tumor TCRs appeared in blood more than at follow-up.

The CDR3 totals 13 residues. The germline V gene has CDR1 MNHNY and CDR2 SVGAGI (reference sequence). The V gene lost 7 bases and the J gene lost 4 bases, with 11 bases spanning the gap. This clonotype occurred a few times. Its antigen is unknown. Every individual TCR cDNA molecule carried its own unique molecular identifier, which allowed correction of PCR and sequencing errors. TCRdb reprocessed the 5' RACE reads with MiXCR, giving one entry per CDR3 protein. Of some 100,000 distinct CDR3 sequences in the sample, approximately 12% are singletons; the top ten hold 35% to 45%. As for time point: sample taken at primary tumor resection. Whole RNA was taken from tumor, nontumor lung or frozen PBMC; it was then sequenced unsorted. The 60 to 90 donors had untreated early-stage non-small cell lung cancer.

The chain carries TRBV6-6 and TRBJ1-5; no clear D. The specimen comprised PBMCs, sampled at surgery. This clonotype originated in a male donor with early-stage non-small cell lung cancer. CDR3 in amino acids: CASNPTKNQPQHF. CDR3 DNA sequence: TGTGCCAGCAACCCTACTAAAAATCAGCCCCAGCATTTT.